This T cell receptor beta chain was captured in a study of early T cells in non-severe SARS-CoV-2 infection. Study-wide context: With bulk RNA from unsorted whole blood as input, sequencing yielded unpaired chains. Regarding the study as a whole: Sequences matched to VDJdb favored anti-spike CD8 responses, while private and CD4 specificities were missed.

The CDR3 contains 13 residues. Trimming stripped 0 bases from V and 5 bases from J, with 11 bases between. CDR1 and CDR2 from the germline V gene are DFQATT and SNEGSKA (reference sequence). Unique molecular identifiers were affixed to single, distinct cDNA molecules. Each CDR3 protein is one row after TCRdb ran MiXCR on the 5' RACE reads. The profile shows around 99,000 distinct CDR3 sequences, approximately 10% of them singletons. Only a few counts were recorded for this clonotype. Its target is unknown. The origin of this receptor is an adult who was a healthcare worker with PCR-confirmed SARS-CoV-2 infection or an uninfected control (not recorded which). This chain joins TRBV20-1 and TRBJ2-7; no clear D. Sequenced material: whole blood. In DNA, the CDR3 is TGCAGTGCTAGAGAACAACGGAACAACGAGCAGTACTTC. Its translation is CSAREQRNNEQYF.